This T cell receptor (beta chain) was recorded in a study of PD-1 blockade in classical Hodgkin lymphoma. Relapse was seen in all patients after autologous stem cell transplantation, and brentuximab vedotin exposure was variable. The method was immunoSEQ multiplex PCR; TCRdb's version includes in-frame clones alone and lacks a portion of them. The table records roughly 13,000 clones, 75% to 95% of them present only once. Trimming at V came to 2 bases and at J to 11 bases, leaving 3 bases not matched to a gene. The CDR3 is made up of 14 amino acids. The germline V gene encodes CDR1 WNHNN and CDR2 SYGVQD (reference sequence).

Sample: peripheral blood mononuclear cells (PBMCs), taken at baseline. The source is a human donor with classical Hodgkin lymphoma. The chain joins TRBV10-1 to TRBJ2-2, with 12 bases identical to TRBD1. The CDR3 is CASSEMGQGAELFF. DNA of the CDR3: TGCGCCAGCAGTGAGATGGGACAGGGGGCTGAGCTGTTTTTT.